This T cell receptor (beta chain) was retrieved from a study of persistence of HIV-infected CD4 T cells. Study as a whole: The sample holds CD4+ T cells responsive to CMV or HIV-1 Gag. The study, taken as a whole, reports: CMV- and Gag-responding cells had lower TCRbeta richness than CD3/CD28-responding cells.

Concerning this clone itself: The target antigen is unknown.

From germline, CDR1 is MRHNA and CDR2 SNTAGT. Trimming removed 2 bases from V and 6 bases from J, with 10 bases in between. This CDR3 region has 14 residues. The stimulus was an HIV-1 Gag 15-mer peptide pool, roughly 1 ug/peptide/mL. CD40L-negative CD69-negative CD45RO-high memory CD4+ T cells were sorted as populations depleted of antigen-responding cells. Anti-CD28/CD49d costimulation, CD40-blocking antibody and enfuvirtide were given to CD8-depleted PBMCs for 15 to 20 hours. This was the immunoSEQ version 4 assay in survey mode. Sequenced by immunoSEQ multiplex PCR; TCRdb stores in-frame clones only, minus some. The sample shows about 36,000 clones, about 85% of them seen only once.

The chain links TRBV6-4 to TRBJ2-2; D possibly corresponds to TRBD1 (6 bases). The sequence came from an adult with HIV. The donor label of this sample is uncertain. The material was cultured CD4+ T cells from PBMCs, obtained from a patient who received antiretroviral therapy. The CDR3 region is CASSDRAGAGELFF. CDR3 nucleotide sequence: TGTGCCAGCAGTGACCGGGCAGGGGCCGGGGAGCTGTTTTTT.